The TCR beta chain described here comes from a study of blood T cell repertoires in COVID-19. About the research overall: Both acute and convalescent COVID-19 samples were obtained from the United States, Italy and Spain.

V shed 5 bases and J 3 bases; nucleotides not matched to a gene: 6. This CDR3 has 15 residues. CDR1 is MGHRA, CDR2 YSYEKL, per germline. Repertoires were generated with immunoSEQ multiplex PCR, while TCRdb's copy carries only in-frame clones and drops some. Found here are around 65,000 clones, more than 75% of them singletons; the top ten hold 1.5% to 2%. The sequence was obtained from a human donor in a cohort sampled during active COVID-19. Sequences were obtained from peripheral blood. The gene calls are TRBV4-1 and TRBJ2-5; 10 nucleotides match TRBD1. The DNA for the CDR3 is TGCGCCAGCAGCAGATCCGGGACAGGGGAAGAGACCCAGTACTTC. It yields the protein CASSRSGTGEETQYF.